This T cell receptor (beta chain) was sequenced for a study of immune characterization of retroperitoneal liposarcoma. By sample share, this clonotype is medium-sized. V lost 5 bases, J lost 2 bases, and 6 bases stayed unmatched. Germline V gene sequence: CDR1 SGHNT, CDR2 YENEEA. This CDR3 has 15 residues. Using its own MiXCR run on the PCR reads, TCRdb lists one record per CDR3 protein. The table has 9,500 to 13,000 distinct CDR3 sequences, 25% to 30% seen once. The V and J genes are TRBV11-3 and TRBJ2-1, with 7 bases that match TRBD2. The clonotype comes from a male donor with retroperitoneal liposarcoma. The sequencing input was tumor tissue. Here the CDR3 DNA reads TGTGCCAGCAGCCGCGGGGGAGAACCCTACAATGAGCAGTTCTTC. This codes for CASSRGGEPYNEQFF.